Here is one TCR beta chain with its context. Its specificity is not known. The germline gives CDR1 SEHNR, CDR2 FQNEAQ (reference sequence). Trimming cost V 4 bases and J 3 bases, with 7 bases left between them. This CDR3 has 12 amino acids. These data are taken from a study of OX40 agonist ivuxolimab in advanced cancers. Study conclusions and caveats: Partial responders at 0.1-3.0 mg/kg showed near-lowest clonal expansion. At 0.1 to 3.0 mg/kg, clonal expansion of CD4+ and CD8+ blood T cells had occurred by week 6. Antigen specificity was not determined for the expanded peripheral T cells.

It was autoimmune disease history or systemic immunosuppression that excluded patients. The method was immunoSEQ multiplex PCR; TCRdb's version includes in-frame clones alone and lacks a portion of them. The sample records tens of thousands of clones, about 92% being singletons. The TCR originated in an adult with an advanced solid tumor such as melanoma, head and neck, liver or kidney cancer. This chain joins TRBV7-9 and TRBJ2-7, with D possibly TRBD2 on 6 matching bases. The material was CD4+ or CD8+ T cells sorted from blood, obtained in a trial of the OX40 agonist ivuxolimab. CDR3 in amino acids: CASSSGLYEQYF. CDR3 DNA sequence: TGTGCCAGCAGCTCGGGACTCTACGAGCAGTACTTC.